This T cell receptor beta chain was sequenced for a study of CD4+ T cells in melanoma. Notes on this clone: Antigen specificity is unknown.

Trimming took off 4 bases at V and 2 bases at J, with 15 bases between the two ends. The germline V gene has CDR1 MNHEY and CDR2 SVGAGI. This CDR3 has 15 residues. Sequencing used immunoSEQ multiplex PCR; TCRdb keeps in-frame clones, though not all of them. The repertoire holds 45,000 or so clones, roughly nine tenths seen once, with about 10% in the top ten. General observations from the study: CD8+ T cell, macrophage and B cell function reportedly correlated with neoantigen-specific CD4+ T cells. Reportedly, melanoma neoantigen-specific CD4+ T cells showed varied differentiation states.

This sequence was found in a human donor with melanoma. The sample was peripheral blood. The chain carries TRBV6-5 and TRBJ2-7; D not certain. The CDR3 sequence is CASSSPKQAAYEQYF. The DNA of the CDR3 is TGTGCCAGCAGTTCTCCAAAACAAGCAGCCTACGAGCAGTACTTC.